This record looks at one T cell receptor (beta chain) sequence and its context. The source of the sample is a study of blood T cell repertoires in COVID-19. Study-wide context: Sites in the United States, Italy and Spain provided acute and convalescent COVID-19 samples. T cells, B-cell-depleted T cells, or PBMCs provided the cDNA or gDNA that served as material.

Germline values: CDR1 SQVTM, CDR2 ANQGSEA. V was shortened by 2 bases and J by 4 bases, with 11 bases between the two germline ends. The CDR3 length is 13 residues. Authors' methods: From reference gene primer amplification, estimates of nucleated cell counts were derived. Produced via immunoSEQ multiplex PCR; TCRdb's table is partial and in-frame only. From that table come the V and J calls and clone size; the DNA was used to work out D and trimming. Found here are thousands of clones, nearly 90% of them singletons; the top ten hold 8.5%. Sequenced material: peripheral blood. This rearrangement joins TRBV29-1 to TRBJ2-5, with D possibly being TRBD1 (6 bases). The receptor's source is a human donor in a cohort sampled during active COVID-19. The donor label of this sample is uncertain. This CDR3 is CSVEKGRGETQYF. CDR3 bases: TGCAGCGTTGAAAAGGGCAGGGGAGAGACCCAGTACTTC.